This T cell receptor (beta chain) stems from a study of molecular identifiers for immune sequencing clone quantification. Study-wide findings and caveats: A shared barcode on identical TCR molecules could lead to underestimated sizes for highly expanded clones.

CDR3 length: 19 amino acids. The J segment lost 2 bases and the V segment lost 1 base, leaving 16 bases of the junction unmatched. Germline values: CDR1 MDHEN, CDR2 SYDVKM. TCRdb processed the PCR reads anew with MiXCR; each CDR3 protein has one entry. The table includes under 600,000 distinct CDR3 sequences, under 30% detected once. Isolation of naive CD8 T cells was achieved by sorting on a CD8+CD4-CCR7+CD45RA+ phenotype. This clonotype was counted ten times or more. Its target is not known. V gene TRBV28 combines with J gene TRBJ2-7, with TRBD1 matching over 8 bases. The origin of this receptor is a human donor in good health. Some libraries in this study had Jurkat cell RNA spiked in. Sequenced input: naive CD8+ T cells from blood, with Jurkat cell RNA spiked in. Subset defined: FACS-sorted CD8+CD4-CCR7+CD45RA+ naive T cells. The CDR3 here is CASSLFPSSGPGQAYEQYF. The CDR3, as DNA: TGTGCCAGCAGTTTATTCCCCAGCTCCGGCCCGGGACAGGCCTACGAGCAGTACTTC.